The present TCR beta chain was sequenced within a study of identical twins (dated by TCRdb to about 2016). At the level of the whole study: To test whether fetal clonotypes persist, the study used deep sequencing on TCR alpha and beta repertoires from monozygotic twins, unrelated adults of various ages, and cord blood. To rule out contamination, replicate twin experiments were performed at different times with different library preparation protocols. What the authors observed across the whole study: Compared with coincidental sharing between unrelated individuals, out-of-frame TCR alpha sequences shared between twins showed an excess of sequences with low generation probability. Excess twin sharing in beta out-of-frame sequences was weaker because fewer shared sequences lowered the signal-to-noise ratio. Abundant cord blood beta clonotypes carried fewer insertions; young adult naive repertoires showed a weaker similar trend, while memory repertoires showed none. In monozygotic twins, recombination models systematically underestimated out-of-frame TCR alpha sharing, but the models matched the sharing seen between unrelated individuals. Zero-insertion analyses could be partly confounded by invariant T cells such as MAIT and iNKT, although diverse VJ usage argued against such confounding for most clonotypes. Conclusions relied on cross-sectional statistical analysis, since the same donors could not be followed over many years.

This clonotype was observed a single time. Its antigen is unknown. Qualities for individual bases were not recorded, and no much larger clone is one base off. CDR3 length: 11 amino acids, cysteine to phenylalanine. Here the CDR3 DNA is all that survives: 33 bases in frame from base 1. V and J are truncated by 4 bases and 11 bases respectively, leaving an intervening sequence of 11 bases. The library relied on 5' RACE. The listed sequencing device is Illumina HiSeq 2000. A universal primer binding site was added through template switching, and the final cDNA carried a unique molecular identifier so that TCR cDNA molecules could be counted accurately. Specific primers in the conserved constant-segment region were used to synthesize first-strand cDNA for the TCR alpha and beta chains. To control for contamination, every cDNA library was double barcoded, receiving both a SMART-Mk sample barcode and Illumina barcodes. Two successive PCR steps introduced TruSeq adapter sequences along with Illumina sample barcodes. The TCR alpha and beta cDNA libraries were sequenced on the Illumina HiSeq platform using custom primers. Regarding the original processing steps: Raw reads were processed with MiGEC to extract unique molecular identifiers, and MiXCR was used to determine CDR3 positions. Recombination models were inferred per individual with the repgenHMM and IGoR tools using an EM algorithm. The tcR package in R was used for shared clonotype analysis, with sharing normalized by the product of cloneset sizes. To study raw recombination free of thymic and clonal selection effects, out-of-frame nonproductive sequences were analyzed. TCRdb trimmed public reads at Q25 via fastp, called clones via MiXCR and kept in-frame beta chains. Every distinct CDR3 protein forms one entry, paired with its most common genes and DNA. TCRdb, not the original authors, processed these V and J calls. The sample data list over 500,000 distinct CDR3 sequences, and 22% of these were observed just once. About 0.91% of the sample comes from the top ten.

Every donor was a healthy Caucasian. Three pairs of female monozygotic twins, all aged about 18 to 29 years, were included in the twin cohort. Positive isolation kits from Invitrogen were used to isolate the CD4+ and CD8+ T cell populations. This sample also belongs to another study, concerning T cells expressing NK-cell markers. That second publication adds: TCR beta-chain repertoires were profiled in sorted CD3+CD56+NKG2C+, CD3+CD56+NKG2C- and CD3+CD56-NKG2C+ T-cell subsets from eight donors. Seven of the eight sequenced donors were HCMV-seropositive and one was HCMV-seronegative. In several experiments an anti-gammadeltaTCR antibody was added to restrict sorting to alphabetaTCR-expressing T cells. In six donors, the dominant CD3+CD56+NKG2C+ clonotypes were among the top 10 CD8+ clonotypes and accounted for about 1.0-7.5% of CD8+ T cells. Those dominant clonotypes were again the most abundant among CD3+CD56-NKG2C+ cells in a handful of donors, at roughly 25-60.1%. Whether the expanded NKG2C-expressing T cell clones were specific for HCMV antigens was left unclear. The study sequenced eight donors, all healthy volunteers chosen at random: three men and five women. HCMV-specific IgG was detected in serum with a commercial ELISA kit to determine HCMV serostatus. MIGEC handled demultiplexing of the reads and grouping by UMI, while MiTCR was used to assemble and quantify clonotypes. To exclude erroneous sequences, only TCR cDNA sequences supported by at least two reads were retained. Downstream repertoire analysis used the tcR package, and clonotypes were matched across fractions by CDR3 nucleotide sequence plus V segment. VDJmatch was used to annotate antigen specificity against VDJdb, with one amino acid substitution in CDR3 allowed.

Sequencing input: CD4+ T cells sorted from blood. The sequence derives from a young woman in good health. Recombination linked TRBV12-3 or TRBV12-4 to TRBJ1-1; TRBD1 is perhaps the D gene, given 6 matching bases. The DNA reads TGTGCCAGCAGTTATAGGGGGAGGGCTTTCTTT. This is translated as CASSYRGRAFF.